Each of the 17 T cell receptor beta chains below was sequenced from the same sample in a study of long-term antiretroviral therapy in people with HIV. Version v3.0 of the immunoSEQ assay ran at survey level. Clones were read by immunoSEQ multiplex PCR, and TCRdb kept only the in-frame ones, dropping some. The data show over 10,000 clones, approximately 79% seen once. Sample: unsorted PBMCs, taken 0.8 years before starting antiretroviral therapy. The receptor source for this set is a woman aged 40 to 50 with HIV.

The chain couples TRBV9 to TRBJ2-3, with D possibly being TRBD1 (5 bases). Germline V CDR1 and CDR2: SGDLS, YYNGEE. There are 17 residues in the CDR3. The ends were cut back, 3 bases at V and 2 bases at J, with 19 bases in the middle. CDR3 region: CASSGGSPNVYTDTQYF. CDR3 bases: TGTGCCAGCAGCGGGGGCAGTCCCAACGTCTACACAGATACGCAGTATTTT. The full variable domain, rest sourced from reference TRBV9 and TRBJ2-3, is DSGVTQTPKHLITATGQRVTLRCSPRSGDLSVYWYQQSLDQGLQFLIQYYNGEERAKGNILERFSAQQFPDLHSELNLSSLELGDSALYFCASSGGSPNVYTDTQYFGPGTRLTVL.

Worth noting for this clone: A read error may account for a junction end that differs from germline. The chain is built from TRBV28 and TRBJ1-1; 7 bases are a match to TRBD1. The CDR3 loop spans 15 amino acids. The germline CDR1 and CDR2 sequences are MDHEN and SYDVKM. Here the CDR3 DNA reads TGTGCCAGCAGGTTATCAACAGGGGTAGACACTGAAGCTTTCTTT. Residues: CASRLSTGVDTEAFF.

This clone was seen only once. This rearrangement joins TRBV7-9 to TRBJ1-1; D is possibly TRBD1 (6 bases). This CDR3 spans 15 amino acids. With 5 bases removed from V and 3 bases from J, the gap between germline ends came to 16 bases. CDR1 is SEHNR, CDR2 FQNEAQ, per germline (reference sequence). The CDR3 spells CASSPGTTWDTEAFF. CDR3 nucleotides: TGTGCCAGCAGCCCAGGGACAACCTGGGACACTGAAGCTTTCTTT.

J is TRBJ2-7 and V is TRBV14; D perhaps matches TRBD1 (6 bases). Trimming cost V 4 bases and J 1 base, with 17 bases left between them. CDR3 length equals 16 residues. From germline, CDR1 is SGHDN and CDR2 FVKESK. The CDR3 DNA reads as TGTGCCAGCAGCCCCTCGAAGGGGGACGATTCCTACGAGCAGTACTTC. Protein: CASSPSKGDDSYEQYF.

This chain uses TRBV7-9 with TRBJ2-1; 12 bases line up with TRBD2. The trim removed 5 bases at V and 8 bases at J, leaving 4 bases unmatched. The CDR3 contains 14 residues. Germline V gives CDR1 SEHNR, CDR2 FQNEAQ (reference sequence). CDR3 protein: CASSASGRADEQFF. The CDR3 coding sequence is TGTGCCAGCAGCGCTAGCGGGAGGGCGGATGAGCAGTTCTTC.

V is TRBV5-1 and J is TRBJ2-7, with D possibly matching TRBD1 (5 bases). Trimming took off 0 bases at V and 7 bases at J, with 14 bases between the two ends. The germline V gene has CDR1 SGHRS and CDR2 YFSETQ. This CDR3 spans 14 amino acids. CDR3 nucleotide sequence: TGCGCCAGCAGCTTGGGGGCAGGGCTGGGGGAGCAGTACTTC. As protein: CASSLGAGLGEQYF.

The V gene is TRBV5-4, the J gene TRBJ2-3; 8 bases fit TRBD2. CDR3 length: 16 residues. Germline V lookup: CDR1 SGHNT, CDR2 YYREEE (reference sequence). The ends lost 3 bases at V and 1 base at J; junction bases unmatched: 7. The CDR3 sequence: CASSSSGRGGTDTQYF. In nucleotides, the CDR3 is TGTGCCAGCAGCTCGTCGGGGCGGGGGGGCACAGATACGCAGTATTTT.

The CDR3 nucleotides read TGTGCCAGCAGCTCTAGGACTAGCGGGGGAAATGAGCAGTTCTTC. Protein product: CASSSRTSGGNEQFF. This chain uses TRBV7-2 with TRBJ2-1, with 13 bases that match TRBD2. This CDR3 region has 15 residues. Germline V lookup: CDR1 SGHTA, CDR2 FQGNSA. V was pared by 4 bases and J by 7 bases, with 4 bases of the junction left unmatched.

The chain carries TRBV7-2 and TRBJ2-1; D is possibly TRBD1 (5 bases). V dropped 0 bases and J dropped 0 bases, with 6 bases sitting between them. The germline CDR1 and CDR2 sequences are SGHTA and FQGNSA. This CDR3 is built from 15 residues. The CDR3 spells CASSLAGPSYNEQFF. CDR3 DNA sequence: TGTGCCAGCAGCTTAGCGGGGCCCTCCTACAATGAGCAGTTCTTC. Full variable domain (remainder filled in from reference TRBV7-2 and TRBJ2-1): GAGVSQSPSNKVTEKGKDVELRCDPISGHTALYWYRQSLGQGLEFLIYFQGNSAPDKSGLPSDRFSAERTGGSVSTLTIQRTQQEDSAVYLCASSLAGPSYNEQFFGPGTRLTVL.

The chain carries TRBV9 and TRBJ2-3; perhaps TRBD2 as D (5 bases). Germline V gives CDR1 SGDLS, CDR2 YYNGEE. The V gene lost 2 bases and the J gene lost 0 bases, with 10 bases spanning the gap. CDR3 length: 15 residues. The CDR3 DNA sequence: TGTGCCAGCAGCGTGCTGTCGGGAAGCACAGATACGCAGTATTTT. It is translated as CASSVLSGSTDTQYF.

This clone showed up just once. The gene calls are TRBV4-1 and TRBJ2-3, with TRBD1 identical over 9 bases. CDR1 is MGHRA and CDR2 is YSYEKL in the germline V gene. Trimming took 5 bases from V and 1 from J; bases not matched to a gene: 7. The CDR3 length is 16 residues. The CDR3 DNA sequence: TGCGCCAGCAGCGCCGACAGGGGGGAGGGCACAGATACGCAGTATTTT. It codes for CASSADRGEGTDTQYF.

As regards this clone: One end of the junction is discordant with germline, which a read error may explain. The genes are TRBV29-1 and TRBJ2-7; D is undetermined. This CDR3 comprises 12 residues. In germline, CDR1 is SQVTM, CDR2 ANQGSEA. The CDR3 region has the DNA TGCAGCGTTGCCGGGCCATCCTCCGAGCAGTACTTC. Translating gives CSVAGPSSEQYF.

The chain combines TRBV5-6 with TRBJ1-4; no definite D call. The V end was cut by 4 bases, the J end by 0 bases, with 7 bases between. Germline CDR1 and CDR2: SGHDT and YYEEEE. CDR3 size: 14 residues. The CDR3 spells CASSEVATNEKLFF. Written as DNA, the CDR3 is TGTGCCAGCAGCGAAGTTGCAACTAATGAAAAACTGTTTTTT.

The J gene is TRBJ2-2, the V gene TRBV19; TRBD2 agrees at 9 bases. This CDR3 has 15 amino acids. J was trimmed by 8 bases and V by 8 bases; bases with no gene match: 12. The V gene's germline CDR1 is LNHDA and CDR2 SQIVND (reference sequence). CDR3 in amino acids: CASRWASGVLGELFF. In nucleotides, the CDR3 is TGTGCCAGTCGATGGGCTAGCGGGGTTCTGGGGGAGCTGTTTTTT. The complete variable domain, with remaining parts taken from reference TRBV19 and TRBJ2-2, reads DGGITQSPKYLFRKEGQNVTLSCEQNLNHDAMYWYRQDPGQGLRLIYYSQIVNDFQKGDIAEGYSVSREKKESFPLTVTSAQKNPTAFYLCASRWASGVLGELFFGEGSRLTVL.

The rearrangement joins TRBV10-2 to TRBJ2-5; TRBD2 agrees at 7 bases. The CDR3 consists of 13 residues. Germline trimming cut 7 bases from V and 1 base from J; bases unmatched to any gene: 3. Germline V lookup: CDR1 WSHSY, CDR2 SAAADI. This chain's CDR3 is CASMGGFQETQYF. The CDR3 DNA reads TGCGCCAGCATGGGGGGGTTCCAAGAGACCCAGTACTTC.

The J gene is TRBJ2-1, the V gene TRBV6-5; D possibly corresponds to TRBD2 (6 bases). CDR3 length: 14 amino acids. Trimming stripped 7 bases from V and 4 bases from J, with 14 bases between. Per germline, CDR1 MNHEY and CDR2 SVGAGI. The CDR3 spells CASTYFGGYNEQFF. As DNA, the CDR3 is TGTGCCAGCACCTACTTCGGGGGATACAATGAGCAGTTCTTC.

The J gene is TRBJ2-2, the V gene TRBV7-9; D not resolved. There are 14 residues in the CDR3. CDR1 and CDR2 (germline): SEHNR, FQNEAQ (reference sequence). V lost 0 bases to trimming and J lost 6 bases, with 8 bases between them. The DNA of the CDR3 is TGTGCCAGCAGCTTAGCGGAGAGTTCCGGGGAGCTGTTTTTT. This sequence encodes CASSLAESSGELFF.